This T cell receptor (beta chain) was observed in a study of blood T cells in healthy people across ages. V was cut by 6 bases and J by 6 bases, with 12 bases left in between. The CDR3 is 14 residues long. In this sample, this clonotype turned up many times. Together with a sample-barcoded 5' primer, a J-beta primer mix was included in a second PCR lasting roughly 6 to 12 cycles. TCRdb itself ran the 5' RACE reads through MiXCR, one entry per CDR3 protein. The sample lists just under 900,000 distinct CDR3 sequences, under 30% occurring once. This chain connects TRBV12-3 or TRBV12-4 to TRBJ1-6; D remains ambiguous. What was sequenced was blood. The clonotype originates from a woman older than 75 in good health. CDR3 region: CASRLGQTNSPLHF. The CDR3 DNA reads as TGTGCCAGCAGACTCGGGCAGACTAATTCACCCCTCCACTTT.